Sequencing of this T cell receptor (beta chain) was carried out in a study of cytomegalovirus exposure and HLA in healthy donors. V shed 3 bases and J shed 1 base, with 16 bases lying between them. Germline V CDR1 and CDR2: LNHDA, SQIVND (reference sequence). This CDR3 spans 16 amino acids. Findings of the study overall: Available immune exposure information was restricted to CMV serostatus only. Later analysis suggested most CMV-associated TCR beta chains were HLA-restricted. For cytomegalovirus status, the classifier reportedly gave diagnoses with high specificity and sensitivity. Follow-up analysis later connected one missense variant in DCLRE1C with trimming of TCR beta V- and J-genes.

On this clone itself: Its specificity is unknown.

The PCR used 60 Vbeta and 13 Jbeta primers. TCRdb's copy holds only in-frame clones and misses some; the assay was immunoSEQ multiplex PCR. Altogether approximately 150,000 clones are present, over 75% being singletons, with the ten largest covering roughly 0.5%. V usage is TRBV19 and J usage is TRBJ2-7, with D uncertain. This receptor was identified in a woman in her thirties or forties in good health and CMV-seronegative. The sample was PBMCs. The CDR3 coding sequence is TGTGCCAGTAGTATCATAGGCGGAAGACCGTCCTACGAGCAGTACTTC. This encodes CASSIIGGRPSYEQYF.